This note documents a single T cell receptor (beta chain) sequence. According to the study, genomic DNA was the template for TCR beta VDJ and CDR3 profiling. TCRdb re-called the reads through MiXCR, storing one row per CDR3 protein. The table records over 150,000 distinct CDR3 sequences, roughly half of them present only once. The data stem from a study of CD8+CD57+ T cells in acquired aplastic anemia. This CDR3 has 14 residues. Germline V lookup: CDR1 WNHNN, CDR2 SYGVQD (reference sequence). The ends were cut back, 0 bases at V and 4 bases at J, with 9 bases in the middle. This sequence originates from a human donor in good health, serving as a control. The sequenced sample consisted of sorted CD4+, CD8+, or CD8+CD57+ T cells (not recorded which) from PBMCs. V usage is TRBV10-1 and J usage is TRBJ2-5, with D hard to call. The CDR3 bases are TGCGCCAGCAGTGAGTCTGGTCAGAGAGAGACCCAGTACTTC. Its translation: CASSESGQRETQYF.